The entry that follows covers one TCR beta chain sequence. The specificity of this receptor is unknown. No quality values exist for individual bases; no much larger clone is one base distant. TCRbeta CDR3 regions were amplified from genomic DNA by means of the immunoSEQ Assay, a bias-controlled multiplex PCR. Per the source publication's procedure: The number of nucleated cells in each sample was estimated by amplification of reference gene primers within the assay. To quantify the absolute abundance of each unique TCRbeta CDR3 rearrangement, sequence reads were collapsed and filtered. For each sample, productive Simpson clonality was calculated as the square root of Simpson's diversity index across productive rearrangements. TCRdb mirrors the immuneACCESS table, restricted to in-frame sequences. Some clones are absent from its copies; in checked studies, under half trace to an unresolved V gene, and the reason for the others is unknown. Clone size and V and J calls were adopted from that table, with D and trimming inferred from the DNA. Recorded for this sample are roughly 200,000 clones; approximately 85% of them occurred a single time. The leading ten clones occupy roughly 8.2% of the sample.

The source of the sample is a study of blood T cell repertoires in COVID-19 (TCRdb year 2020). Looking at the study overall: Collaborator samples came from the United States, Italy and Spain and covered acute and convalescent phases of COVID-19. The prospective study material was composed of cDNA or gDNA derived from T cells, B-cell-depleted T cells, or PBMCs. Deeply sampled blood TCRbeta repertoires from subjects exposed to, actively infected with, or recovered from COVID-19 were included in the dataset. The repertoires were released in a freely available public database intended as a resource for research on the immune response to SARS-CoV-2. Samples came from the ongoing ImmuneRACE study (first 160 participants) plus 1,254 subjects from 6 global collaborators. Sample metadata almost always included a de-identified subject ID, COVID-19 status, age in years and sex. Where available, HLA class I and class II types were taken from metadata supplied by the sample provider and were not determined by assay-based typing.

Overall study results and their limits: The quantity of clinical and demographic metadata differed by source and by participant and was supplied without curation.

One collaborating source in Seattle enrolled patients while the patients were actively infected and followed the patients over time throughout the course of disease. Whole blood was collected in K2EDTA tubes by collaborating institutions according to the institutions' own protocols. For TCRbeta analysis, collaborators shipped samples in one of three forms: frozen whole blood, isolated PBMCs, or DNA extracted from either of those sample types. Spanning cysteine to phenylalanine, the CDR3 consists of 15 amino acids. Just CDR3 DNA is preserved here, 45 bases in frame from base 1. V and J are truncated by 3 bases and 3 bases respectively, leaving an intervening sequence of 12 bases. According to the germline V gene, CDR1 reads KGHSH and CDR2 reads LQKENI.

The receptor was derived from an elderly woman with COVID-19, enrolled during active disease. The sample comprised peripheral blood. This sequence uses TRBV18 and TRBJ1-5; the D segment could be TRBD1, given 5 matching bases. The CDR3 region has the sequence CASSPGPLLNQPQHF. The DNA sequence follows: TGTGCCAGCTCACCGGGGCCCCTACTCAATCAGCCCCAGCATTTT.